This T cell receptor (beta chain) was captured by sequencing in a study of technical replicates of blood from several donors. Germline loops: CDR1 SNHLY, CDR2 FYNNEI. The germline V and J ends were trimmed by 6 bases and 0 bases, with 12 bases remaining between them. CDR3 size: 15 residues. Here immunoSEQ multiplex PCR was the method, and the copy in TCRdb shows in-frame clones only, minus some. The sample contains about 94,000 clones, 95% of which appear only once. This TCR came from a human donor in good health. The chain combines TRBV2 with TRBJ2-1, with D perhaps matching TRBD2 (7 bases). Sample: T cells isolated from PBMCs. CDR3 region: CASRVGGLSYNEQFF. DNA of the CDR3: TGTGCCAGCAGGGTCGGGGGGCTCTCCTACAATGAGCAGTTCTTC.